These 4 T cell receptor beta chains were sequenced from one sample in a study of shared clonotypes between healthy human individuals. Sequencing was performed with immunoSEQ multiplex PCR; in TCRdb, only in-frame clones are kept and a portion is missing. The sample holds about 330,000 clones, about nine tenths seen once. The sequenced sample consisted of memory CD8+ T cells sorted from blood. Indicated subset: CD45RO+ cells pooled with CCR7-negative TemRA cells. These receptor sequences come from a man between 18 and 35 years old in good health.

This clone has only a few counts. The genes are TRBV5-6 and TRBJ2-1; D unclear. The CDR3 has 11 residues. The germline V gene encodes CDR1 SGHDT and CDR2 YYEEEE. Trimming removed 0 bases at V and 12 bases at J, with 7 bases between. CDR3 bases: TGTGCCAGCAGCTTGGCCGGGTGGCAGTTCTTC. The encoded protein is CASSLAGWQFF. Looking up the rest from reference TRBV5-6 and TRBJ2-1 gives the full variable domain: DAGVTQSPTHLIKTRGQQVTLRCSPKSGHDTVSWYQQALGQGPQFIFQYYEEEERQRGNFPDRFSGHQFPNYSSELNVNALLLGDSALYLCASSLAGWQFFGPGTRLTVL.

CDR3 DNA: TGCGCCAGCAGCCAGGGGACAGACGCGTATGGCTACACCTTC. It is translated as CASSQGTDAYGYTF. The J gene is TRBJ1-2, the V gene TRBV4-1; 7 bases match TRBD1. Germline CDR1 and CDR2: MGHRA and YSYEKL. V lost 3 bases to trimming and J lost 5 bases; unmatched junction nucleotides: 6. This CDR3 is built from 14 residues.

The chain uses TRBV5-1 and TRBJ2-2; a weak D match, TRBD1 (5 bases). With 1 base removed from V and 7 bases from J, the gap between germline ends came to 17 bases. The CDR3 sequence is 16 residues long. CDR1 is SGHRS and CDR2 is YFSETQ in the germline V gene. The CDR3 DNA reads TGCGCCAGCAGCTTGTCCCCAGGGCTAAGAGGCGGGGAGCTGTTTTTT. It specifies CASSLSPGLRGGELFF.

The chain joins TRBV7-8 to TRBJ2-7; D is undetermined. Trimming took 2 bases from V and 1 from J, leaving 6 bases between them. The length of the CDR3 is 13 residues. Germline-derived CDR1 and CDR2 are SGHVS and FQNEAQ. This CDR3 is CASSLTISYEQYF. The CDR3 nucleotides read TGTGCCAGCAGCTTAACCATTTCCTACGAGCAGTACTTC. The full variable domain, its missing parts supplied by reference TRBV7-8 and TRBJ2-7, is GAGVSQSPRYKVAKRGQDVALRCDPISGHVSLFWYQQALGQGPEFLTYFQNEAQLDKSGLPSDRFFAERPEGSVSTLKIQRTQQEDSAVYLCASSLTISYEQYFGPGTRLTVT.